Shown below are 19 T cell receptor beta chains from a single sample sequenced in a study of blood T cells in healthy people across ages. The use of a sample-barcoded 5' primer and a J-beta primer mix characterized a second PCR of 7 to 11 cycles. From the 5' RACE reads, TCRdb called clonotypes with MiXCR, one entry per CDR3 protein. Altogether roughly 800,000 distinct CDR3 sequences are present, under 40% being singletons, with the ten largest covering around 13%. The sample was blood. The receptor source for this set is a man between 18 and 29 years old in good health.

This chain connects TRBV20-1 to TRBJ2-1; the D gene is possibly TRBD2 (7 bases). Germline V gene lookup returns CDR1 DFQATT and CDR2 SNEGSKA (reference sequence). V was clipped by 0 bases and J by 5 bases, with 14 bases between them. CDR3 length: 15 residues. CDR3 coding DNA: TGCAGTGCTAGAGATGGGGGGGCCGGGGACAATGAGCAGTTCTTC. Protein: CSARDGGAGDNEQFF.

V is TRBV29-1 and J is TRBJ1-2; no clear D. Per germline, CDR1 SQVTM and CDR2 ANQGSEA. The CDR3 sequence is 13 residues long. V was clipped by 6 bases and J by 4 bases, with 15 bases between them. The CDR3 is CSVLLGNSYGYTF. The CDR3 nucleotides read TGCAGCGTCCTATTGGGGAATAGCTATGGCTACACCTTC.

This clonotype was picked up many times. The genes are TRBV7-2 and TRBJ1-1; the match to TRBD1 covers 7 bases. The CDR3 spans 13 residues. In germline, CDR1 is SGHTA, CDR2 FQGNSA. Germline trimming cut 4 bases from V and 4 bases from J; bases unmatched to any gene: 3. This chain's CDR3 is CASSSAGGTEAFF. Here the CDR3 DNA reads TGTGCCAGCAGCTCCGCAGGGGGCACTGAAGCTTTCTTT. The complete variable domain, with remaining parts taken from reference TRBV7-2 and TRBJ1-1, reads GAGVSQSPSNKVTEKGKDVELRCDPISGHTALYWYRQSLGQGLEFLIYFQGNSAPDKSGLPSDRFSAERTGGSVSTLTIQRTQQEDSAVYLCASSSAGGTEAFFGQGTRLTVV.

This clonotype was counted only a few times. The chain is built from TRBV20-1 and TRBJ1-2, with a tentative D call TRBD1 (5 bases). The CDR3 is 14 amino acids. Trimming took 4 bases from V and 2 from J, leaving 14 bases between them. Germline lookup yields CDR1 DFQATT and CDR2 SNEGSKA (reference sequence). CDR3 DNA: TGCAGTGCTAAAGGGACCGGTATCAACTATGGCTACACCTTC. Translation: CSAKGTGINYGYTF.

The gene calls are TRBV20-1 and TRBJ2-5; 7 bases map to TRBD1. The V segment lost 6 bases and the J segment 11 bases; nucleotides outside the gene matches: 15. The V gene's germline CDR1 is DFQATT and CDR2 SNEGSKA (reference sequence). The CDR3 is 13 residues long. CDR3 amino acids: CSAPDRSYNEQYF. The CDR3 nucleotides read TGCAGTGCCCCGGACAGGTCCTACAATGAGCAGTACTTC.

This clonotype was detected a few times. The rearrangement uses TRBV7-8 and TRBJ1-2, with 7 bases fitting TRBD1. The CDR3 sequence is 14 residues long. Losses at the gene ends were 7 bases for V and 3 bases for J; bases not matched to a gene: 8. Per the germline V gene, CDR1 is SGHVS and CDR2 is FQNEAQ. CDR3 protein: CASNAGGSDYGYTF. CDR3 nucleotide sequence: TGTGCCAGCAACGCAGGGGGGTCAGACTATGGCTACACCTTC. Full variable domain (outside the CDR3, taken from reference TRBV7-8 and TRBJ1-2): GAGVSQSPRYKVAKRGQDVALRCDPISGHVSLFWYQQALGQGPEFLTYFQNEAQLDKSGLPSDRFFAERPEGSVSTLKIQRTQQEDSAVYLCASNAGGSDYGYTFGSGTRLTVV.

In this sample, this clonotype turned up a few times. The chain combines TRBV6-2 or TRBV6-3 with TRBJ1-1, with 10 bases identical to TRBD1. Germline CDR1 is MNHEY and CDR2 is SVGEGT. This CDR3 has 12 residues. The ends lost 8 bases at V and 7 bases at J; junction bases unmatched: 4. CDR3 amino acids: CASVTGGSEAFF. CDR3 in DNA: TGTGCCAGCGTGACAGGGGGCAGTGAAGCTTTCTTT.

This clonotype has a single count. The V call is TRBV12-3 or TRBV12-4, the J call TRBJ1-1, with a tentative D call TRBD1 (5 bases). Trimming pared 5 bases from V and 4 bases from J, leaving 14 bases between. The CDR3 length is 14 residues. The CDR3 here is CASSVGAGITEAFF. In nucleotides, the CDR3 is TGTGCCAGCAGTGTAGGGGCAGGGATCACTGAAGCTTTCTTT.

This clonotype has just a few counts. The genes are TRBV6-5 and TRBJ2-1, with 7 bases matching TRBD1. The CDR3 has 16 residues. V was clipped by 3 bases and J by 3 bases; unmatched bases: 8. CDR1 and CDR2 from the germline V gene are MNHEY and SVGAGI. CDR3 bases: TGTGCCAGCAGTTATTCCGGGACAGATCTCTACAATGAGCAGTTCTTC. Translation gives CASSYSGTDLYNEQFF.

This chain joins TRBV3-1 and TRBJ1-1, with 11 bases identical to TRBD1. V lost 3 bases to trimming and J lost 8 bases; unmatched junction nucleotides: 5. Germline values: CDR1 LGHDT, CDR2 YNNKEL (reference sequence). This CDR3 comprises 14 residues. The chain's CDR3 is CASSHGTGGVEAFF. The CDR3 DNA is TGTGCCAGCAGCCACGGGACAGGGGGAGTCGAAGCTTTCTTT.

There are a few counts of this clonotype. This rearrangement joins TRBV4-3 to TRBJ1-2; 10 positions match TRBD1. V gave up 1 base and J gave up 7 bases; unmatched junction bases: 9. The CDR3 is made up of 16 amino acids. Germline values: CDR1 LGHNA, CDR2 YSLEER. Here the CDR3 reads CASSQATDRGRGGYTF. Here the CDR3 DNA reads TGCGCCAGCAGCCAAGCGACAGACAGGGGGCGGGGTGGCTACACCTTC.

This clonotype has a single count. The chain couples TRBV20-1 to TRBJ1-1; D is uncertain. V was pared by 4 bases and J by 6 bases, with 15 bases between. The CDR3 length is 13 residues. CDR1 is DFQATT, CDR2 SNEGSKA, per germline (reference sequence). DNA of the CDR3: TGCAGTGCTATGGCGGGAGGGCGCGCTGAAGCTTTCTTT. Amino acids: CSAMAGGRAEAFF.

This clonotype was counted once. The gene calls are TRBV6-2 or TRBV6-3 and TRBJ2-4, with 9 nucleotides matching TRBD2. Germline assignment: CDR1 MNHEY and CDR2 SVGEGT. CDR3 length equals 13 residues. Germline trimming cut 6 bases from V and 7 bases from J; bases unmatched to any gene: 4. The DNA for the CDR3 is TGTGCCAGCAGACGGACTAGCGCGAACATTCAGTACTTC. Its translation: CASRRTSANIQYF.

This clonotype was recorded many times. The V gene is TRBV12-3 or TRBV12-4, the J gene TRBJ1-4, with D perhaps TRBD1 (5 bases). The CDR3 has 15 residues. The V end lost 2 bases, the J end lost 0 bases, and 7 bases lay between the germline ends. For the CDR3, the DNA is TGTGCCAGCAGTTTACGGGACTCAACTAATGAAAAACTGTTTTTT. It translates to CASSLRDSTNEKLFF.

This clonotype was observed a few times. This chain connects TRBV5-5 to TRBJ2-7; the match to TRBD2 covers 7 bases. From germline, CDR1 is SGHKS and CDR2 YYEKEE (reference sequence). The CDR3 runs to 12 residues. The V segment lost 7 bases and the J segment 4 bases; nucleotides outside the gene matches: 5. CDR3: CASDWGGYEQYF. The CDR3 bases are TGTGCCAGCGACTGGGGGGGATACGAGCAGTACTTC.

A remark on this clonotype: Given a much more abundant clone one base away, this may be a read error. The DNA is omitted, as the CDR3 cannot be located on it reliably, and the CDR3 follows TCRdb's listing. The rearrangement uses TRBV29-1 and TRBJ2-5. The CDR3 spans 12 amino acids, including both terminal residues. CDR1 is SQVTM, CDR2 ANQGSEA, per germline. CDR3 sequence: CSVAVGIYERYF.

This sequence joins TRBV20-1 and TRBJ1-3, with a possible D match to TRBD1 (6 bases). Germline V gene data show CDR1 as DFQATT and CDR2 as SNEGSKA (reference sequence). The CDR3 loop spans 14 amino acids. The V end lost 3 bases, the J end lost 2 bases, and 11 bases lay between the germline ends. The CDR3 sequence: CSARRPGAGNTIYF. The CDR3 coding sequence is TGCAGTGCTAGGCGACCAGGGGCTGGAAACACCATATATTTT.

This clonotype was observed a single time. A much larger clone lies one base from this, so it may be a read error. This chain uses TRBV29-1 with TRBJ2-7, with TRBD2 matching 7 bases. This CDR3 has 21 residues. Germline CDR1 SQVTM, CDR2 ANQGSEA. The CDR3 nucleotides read TGCAGGGTTAGAAGGAGTGAGGTGTTGGGGGGGATAATGGGGTCCTACAATGAGCAGTACTTC. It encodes CRVRRSEVLGGIMGSYNEQYF.

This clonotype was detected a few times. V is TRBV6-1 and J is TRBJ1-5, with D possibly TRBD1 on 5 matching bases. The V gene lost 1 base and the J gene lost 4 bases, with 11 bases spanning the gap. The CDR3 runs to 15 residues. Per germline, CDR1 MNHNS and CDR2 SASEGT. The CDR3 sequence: CASSEVGTGNQPQHF. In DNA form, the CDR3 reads TGTGCCAGCAGTGAAGTGGGGACGGGGAATCAGCCCCAGCATTTT.